These 27 T cell receptor beta chains share one sample of origin, sequenced in a study of OX40 agonist ivuxolimab in advanced cancers. Library method: the immunoSEQ multiplex PCR assay. Held by TCRdb, this immuneACCESS table contains in-frame sequences only and omits some clones. Under half of the omission traces to an unresolved V gene where checked; the cause of the rest is unknown. A total of around 70,000 clones appear in this sample, 65% to 85% of them only once. The ten largest clonotypes hold less than 0.9% of the sample. Sequencing used CD4+ or CD8+ T cells sorted from blood, obtained in a trial of the OX40 agonist ivuxolimab. These receptors were collected from an adult with an advanced solid tumor such as melanoma, head and neck, liver or kidney cancer.

J is TRBJ2-2 and V is TRBV7-3; D might be TRBD1 (5 bases). The CDR3 runs 12 residues. The V gene's germline CDR1 is SGHTA and CDR2 FQGTGA. Trimming took 5 bases from V and 6 from J, leaving 7 bases between them. CDR3 region: CASSLGPGELFF. CDR3 DNA: TGTGCCAGCAGCCTGGGGCCCGGGGAGCTGTTTTTT.

This sequence joins TRBV5-4 and TRBJ2-3; D is undetermined. The V gene's germline CDR1 is SGHNT and CDR2 YYREEE (reference sequence). V was shortened by 0 bases and J by 1 base, with 6 bases between the two germline ends. This CDR3 has 14 amino acids. The DNA for the CDR3 is TGTGCCAGCAGCTTGGACAGCCGCACAGATACGCAGTATTTT. It translates to CASSLDSRTDTQYF.

J is TRBJ2-7 and V is TRBV29-1; D gene unclear. Trimming took off 4 bases at V and 3 bases at J, with 10 bases between the two ends. From germline, CDR1 is SQVTM and CDR2 ANQGSEA. The CDR3 runs 12 residues. The CDR3 here is CSVAFSSYEQYF. CDR3 in DNA: TGCAGCGTTGCCTTTTCTAGCTACGAGCAGTACTTC.

The V call is TRBV4-2, the J call TRBJ2-2, with 7 bases matching TRBD1. Germline V gives CDR1 LGHNA, CDR2 YNFKEQ. The CDR3 sequence is 15 residues long. Trimming at V came to 6 bases and at J to 2 bases, leaving 6 bases not matched to a gene. As DNA, the CDR3 is TGTGCCAGCAGTTCGGGACAGCACAACACCGGGGAGCTGTTTTTT. It encodes CASSSGQHNTGELFF.

The chain recombines TRBV30 with TRBJ2-7; D ambiguous. This CDR3 comprises 12 residues. With 4 bases removed from V and 0 bases from J, the gap between germline ends came to 7 bases. Germline values: CDR1 GTSNPN, CDR2 SVGIG (reference sequence). The CDR3 is CAWNPGSYEQYF. In nucleotides, the CDR3 is TGTGCCTGGAACCCGGGCTCCTACGAGCAGTACTTC.

The chain carries TRBV18 and TRBJ2-5, with D unresolved. CDR1 KGHSH and CDR2 LQKENI come from the germline V gene. The V gene lost 5 bases and the J gene lost 1 base, with 11 bases spanning the gap. CDR3 size: 14 residues. CDR3 nucleotides: TGTGCCAGCTCAGCCGACGGACCCCAAGAGACCCAGTACTTC. It is translated as CASSADGPQETQYF. Looking up the rest from reference TRBV18 and TRBJ2-5 gives the full variable domain: NAGVMQNPRHLVRRRGQEARLRCSPMKGHSHVYWYRQLPEEGLKFMVYLQKENIIDESGMPKERFSAEFPKEGPSILRIQQVVRGDSAAYFCASSADGPQETQYFGPGTRLLVL.

V and J are TRBV7-9 and TRBJ2-2, with 11 nucleotides matching TRBD2. Trimming removed 4 bases from V and 5 bases from J; junction bases left unmatched: 6. Germline V gives CDR1 SEHNR, CDR2 FQNEAQ (reference sequence). The CDR3 totals 16 residues. CDR3 bases: TGTGCCAGCAGCTCCCTGGGGACTAGCGGTACCGGGGAGCTGTTTTTT. Residues: CASSSLGTSGTGELFF.

There are a few counts of this clone. The chain is built from TRBV7-9 and TRBJ2-1, with TRBD2 matching 8 bases. Germline assignment: CDR1 SEHNR and CDR2 FQNEAQ (reference sequence). Unmatched junction bases numbered 17, after V lost 5 bases and J lost 8 bases. This CDR3 is built from 17 residues. This chain's CDR3 is CASSPRRGSGGTDEQFF. CDR3 coding DNA: TGTGCCAGCAGCCCCCGTCGGGGTTCGGGGGGGACTGATGAGCAGTTCTTC.

The genes are TRBV4-3 and TRBJ2-3; D unclear. The CDR3 is made up of 15 amino acids. The germline V gene encodes CDR1 LGHNA and CDR2 YSLEER. V lost 4 bases and J lost 0, with 11 bases in between. The CDR3 DNA follows: TGCGCCAGCAGCCCCGGACGCATTAGCACAGATACGCAGTATTTT. Translation gives CASSPGRISTDTQYF.

This chain uses TRBV7-3 with TRBJ2-3, with unresolved D. There are 12 residues in the CDR3. Germline CDR1 and CDR2: SGHTA and FQGTGA. Deletions cut 11 bases from V and 0 bases from J, with 9 bases between. CDR3 DNA sequence: TGTGCCTCTGGACGGAGCACAGATACGCAGTATTTT. Its protein product is CASGRSTDTQYF.

The rearrangement uses TRBV18 and TRBJ2-5, with D possibly being TRBD2 (6 bases). This CDR3 has 12 residues. CDR1 KGHSH and CDR2 LQKENI come from the germline V gene. V gave up 8 bases and J gave up 4 bases, with 11 bases separating them. CDR3 protein: CASGGTVETQYF. CDR3 sequence (DNA): TGTGCCAGCGGCGGGACTGTAGAGACCCAGTACTTC.

The chain employs TRBV9 and TRBJ2-3, with 9 nucleotides matching TRBD1. CDR3 length: 18 residues. Germline trimming cut 3 bases from V and 7 bases from J; bases unmatched to any gene: 18. The V gene's germline CDR1 is SGDLS and CDR2 YYNGEE. For the CDR3, the DNA is TGTGCCAGCAGCGGGAGCCGTACAGGGGGCCTTTTGTCCTATACGCAGTATTTT. Its protein product is CASSGSRTGGLLSYTQYF.

The genes are TRBV14 and TRBJ2-1; possible D gene TRBD2, 6 bases. Germline CDR1 SGHDN, CDR2 FVKESK. Deletions cut 4 bases from V and 12 bases from J, with 16 bases between. This CDR3 region has 13 residues. The CDR3 bases are TGTGCCAGCAGCCGGGACCTCTCCGGGGGGCAGTTCTTC. Translated, it gives CASSRDLSGGQFF.

The rearrangement uses TRBV6-1 and TRBJ2-7; possibly TRBD2 for D (6 bases). This CDR3 has 17 residues. V lost 3 bases, J lost 1 base, and 19 bases lay in between. The germline CDR1 and CDR2 sequences are MNHNS and SASEGT. For the CDR3, the DNA is TGTGCCAGCAGTGATCCCTTGGCGGGGTCCCCATCCTACGAGCAGTACTTC. Translating it yields CASSDPLAGSPSYEQYF.

The chain uses TRBV29-1 and TRBJ2-3, with 14 bases fitting TRBD2. The CDR3 runs 15 residues. Trimming removed 6 bases from V and 5 bases from J; junction bases left unmatched: 7. Germline V CDR1 and CDR2: SQVTM, ANQGSEA. Here the CDR3 reads CSVATSGGAGDTQYF. The CDR3 DNA is TGCAGCGTCGCGACTAGCGGGGGGGCCGGAGATACGCAGTATTTT.

CDR3 in amino acids: CASSFLAAERGELFF. The CDR3 DNA sequence: TGTGCCAGCAGCTTTCTAGCGGCCGAAAGGGGGGAGCTGTTTTTT. The V and J genes are TRBV7-9 and TRBJ2-2; 7 bases match TRBD2. The CDR3 length is 15 residues. Per the germline V gene, CDR1 is SEHNR and CDR2 is FQNEAQ (reference sequence). The junction had 9 bases not matched to a gene; V was cut back by 3 bases and J by 8 bases.

The chain employs TRBV7-9 and TRBJ1-2; maybe TRBD1 (6 bases). CDR1 and CDR2 (germline): SEHNR, FQNEAQ (reference sequence). The CDR3 totals 16 residues. Trimming took off 5 bases at V and 3 bases at J, with 19 bases between the two ends. The CDR3 reads CASSQGTPTLDYGYTF. CDR3 nucleotide sequence: TGTGCCAGCAGCCAGGGGACACCAACTTTAGACTATGGCTACACCTTC.

This chain links TRBV15 with TRBJ1-2; no clear D gene. V gave up 1 base and J gave up 8 bases, with 8 bases separating them. Looked up from germline, CDR1 is LNHNV and CDR2 is YYDKDF (reference sequence). CDR3 length: 12 amino acids. In DNA form, the CDR3 reads TGTGCCACCAGCAGAGGAAAGGCGGGCTACACCTTC. Protein product: CATSRGKAGYTF.

The CDR3 loop is CAWSAGGNTEAFF. In DNA, the CDR3 is TGTGCCTGGAGTGCAGGGGGGAACACTGAAGCTTTCTTT. The V and J genes are TRBV30 and TRBJ1-1; 7 bases align to TRBD1. The CDR3 runs 13 residues. Looked up from germline, CDR1 is GTSNPN and CDR2 is SVGIG (reference sequence). With V trimmed by 1 base and J by 1 base, 0 bases remained unmatched.

This clone was detected only a few times. The chain combines TRBV4-1 with TRBJ2-1, with 9 nucleotides matching TRBD2. Germline CDR1 reads MGHRA; CDR2 reads YSYEKL. V was pared by 1 base and J by 12 bases, with 7 bases of the junction left unmatched. The CDR3 is made up of 14 amino acids. CDR3 DNA: TGCGCCAGCAGCCAAGGACTAGCGGCGCCGGGGCAGTTCTTC. This encodes CASSQGLAAPGQFF.

The chain employs TRBV5-1 and TRBJ1-2; 7 bases fit TRBD1. CDR3 length: 14 residues. Trimming at V came to 4 bases and at J to 3 bases, leaving 6 bases not matched to a gene. CDR1 SGHRS and CDR2 YFSETQ come from the germline V gene. CDR3 residues: CASSQGTADYGYTF. The CDR3 region has the DNA TGCGCCAGCAGCCAGGGGACAGCTGACTATGGCTACACCTTC.

V gene TRBV27 combines with J gene TRBJ1-1; possible D gene TRBD1, 5 bases. Germline V gene lookup returns CDR1 MNHEY and CDR2 SMNVEV (reference sequence). The CDR3 contains 14 residues. Trimming cost V 5 bases and J 4 bases, with 14 bases left between them. The CDR3 coding sequence is TGTGCCAGCAGTCCGCTAGGGGCGGGCACTGAAGCTTTCTTT. It codes for CASSPLGAGTEAFF.

A single count supports this clone. The chain couples TRBV18 to TRBJ1-4; D possibly corresponds to TRBD1 (5 bases). V lost 3 bases and J lost 1, with 9 bases in between. This CDR3 spans 15 amino acids. The V gene's germline CDR1 is KGHSH and CDR2 LQKENI. This CDR3 reads CASSPQGGTNEKLFF. DNA of the CDR3: TGTGCCAGCTCACCTCAGGGTGGAACTAATGAAAAACTGTTTTTT.

This clone was found once. This sequence joins TRBV10-3 and TRBJ2-7; possibly TRBD1 for D (5 bases). V lost 7 bases, J lost 3 bases, and 10 bases lay in between. Germline CDR1 ENHRY, CDR2 SYGVKD. CDR3 length: 12 amino acids. The CDR3 sequence is CAIKGVNYEQYF. CDR3 bases: TGTGCCATCAAAGGGGTTAACTACGAGCAGTACTTC.

The V and J genes are TRBV7-9 and TRBJ2-1; D is unresolved. The germline V and J ends were trimmed by 4 bases and 6 bases, with 13 bases remaining between them. The germline gives CDR1 SEHNR, CDR2 FQNEAQ (reference sequence). CDR3 size: 14 residues. The CDR3 DNA reads as TGTGCCAGCAGCTCAAAGGACGGGTCCAATGAGCAGTTCTTC. This sequence encodes CASSSKDGSNEQFF.

V gene TRBV5-4 combines with J gene TRBJ2-3; 7 bases match TRBD2. After removal of 4 bases from V and 1 base from J, the junction contained 12 bases not matched to a gene. Germline V CDR1 and CDR2: SGHNT, YYREEE (reference sequence). The CDR3 is 17 amino acids. The CDR3 spells CASSRERGFYRTDTQYF. DNA for the CDR3: TGTGCCAGCAGCCGGGAGCGGGGTTTCTATCGCACAGATACGCAGTATTTT.

The chain has TRBV29-1 and TRBJ2-1, with D possibly TRBD2 on 5 matching bases. Germline values: CDR1 SQVTM, CDR2 ANQGSEA. Trimming pared 6 bases from V and 9 bases from J, leaving 15 bases between. The CDR3 covers 12 residues. CDR3 sequence (DNA): TGCAGCGTCCGCCAGTCTGCGGGTGAGCAGTTCTTC. Amino acid sequence: CSVRQSAGEQFF.